This T cell receptor beta chain is from a study of CD8+CD57+ T cells in acquired aplastic anemia. About the study: Read counts for CD4+ cells (from healthy donors) averaged approximately 11 million. Regarding the study as a whole: Common to patients and controls were roughly 30 CD8+ CDR3 sequences.

Trimming took 8 bases from V and 5 from J, leaving 16 bases between them. In germline, CDR1 is LNHDA, CDR2 SQIVND (reference sequence). This CDR3 spans 14 amino acids. Using genomic DNA as the template, TCR beta VDJ and CDR3 profiling was carried out. TCRdb used MiXCR to reprocess the reads, holding one entry per CDR3 protein. The sample has 200,000 to 250,000 distinct CDR3 sequences, roughly 35% seen once. This clonotype was counted many times. Its antigen is as yet unknown. The source material was sorted CD4+, CD8+, or CD8+CD57+ T cells (not recorded which) from PBMCs. The chain carries TRBV19 and TRBJ1-5; D gene uncertain. This receptor was obtained from a human donor in good health, serving as a control. The DNA of the CDR3 is TGTGCCAGTTCACCGGGCCGCCGTTATCAGCCCCAGCATTTT. Its translation: CASSPGRRYQPQHF. Together with reference TRBV19 and TRBJ1-5, the CDR3 gives the full variable domain: DGGITQSPKYLFRKEGQNVTLSCEQNLNHDAMYWYRQDPGQGLRLIYYSQIVNDFQKGDIAEGYSVSREKKESFPLTVTSAQKNPTAFYLCASSPGRRYQPQHFGDGTRLSIL.